The 2 T cell receptor beta chains presented below share a single source sample, sequenced in a study of T cell responses to AZD1222 COVID-19 vaccine. The data were produced by immunoSEQ multiplex PCR, yet TCRdb's version contains in-frame clones alone and is incomplete. The sample includes about 100,000 clones, around nine tenths seen only once; the top ten take 1% to 1.5%. This specimen consisted of peripheral blood, obtained on day 0 of AZD1222 vaccination. The receptors were gathered from an adult in good health.

The chain joins TRBV4-1 to TRBJ2-7; D ambiguous. This CDR3 region has 14 residues. Trimming removed 1 base at V and 6 bases at J, with 13 bases between. Germline values: CDR1 MGHRA, CDR2 YSYEKL. The CDR3 loop is CASSQGGRNGEQYF. CDR3 DNA sequence: TGCGCCAGCAGCCAAGGGGGTAGGAACGGCGAGCAGTACTTC.

In this sample, this clone turned up a few times. The chain couples TRBV7-9 to TRBJ1-3, with 8 bases identical to TRBD1. With 5 bases clipped from V and 7 bases from J, the junction kept 10 bases outside the gene matches. CDR3 length: 15 amino acids. In germline, CDR1 is SEHNR, CDR2 FQNEAQ (reference sequence). The CDR3 loop is CASSRGQGDANTIYF. The CDR3 DNA sequence: TGTGCCAGCAGCAGAGGACAGGGCGACGCGAACACCATATATTTT.